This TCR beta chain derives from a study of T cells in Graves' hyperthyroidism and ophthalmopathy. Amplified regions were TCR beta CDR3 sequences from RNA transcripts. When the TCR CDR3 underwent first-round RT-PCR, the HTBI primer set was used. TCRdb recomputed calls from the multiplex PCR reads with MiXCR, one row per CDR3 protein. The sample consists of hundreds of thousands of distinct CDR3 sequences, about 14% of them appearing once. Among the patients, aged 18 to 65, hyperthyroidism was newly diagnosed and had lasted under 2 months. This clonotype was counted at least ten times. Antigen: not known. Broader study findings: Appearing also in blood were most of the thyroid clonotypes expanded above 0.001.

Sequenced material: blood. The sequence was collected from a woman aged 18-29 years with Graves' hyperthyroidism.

The CDR3 bases are TGTGCCAGCAGCAACAGGGGGGCCAGCACAGATACGCAGTATTTT. As protein: CASSNRGASTDTQYF. The rearrangement links TRBV7-9 to TRBJ2-3, with 8 bases aligning to TRBD1. This CDR3 has 15 residues. In germline, CDR1 is SEHNR, CDR2 FQNEAQ (reference sequence). V shed 5 bases and J 0 bases; nucleotides not matched to a gene: 4.